This T cell receptor (beta chain) was sequenced during a study of cytomegalovirus exposure and HLA in healthy donors. Germline CDR1 reads SEHNR; CDR2 reads FQNEAQ (reference sequence). The CDR3 has 13 amino acids. Study outcomes and limitations: Whilst most TCR sequences proved rare, a subset of public TCRs occurred across many donors. Immune exposure information comprised only CMV serostatus.

Of note for this clone: Its specificity is unknown. Mismatch with germline at one junction end may stem from a read error.

Researchers ran the PCR with 60 Vbeta and 13 Jbeta primers. Generated by immunoSEQ multiplex PCR, the TCRdb table keeps only in-frame clones and is missing some. The sample has about 130,000 clones; more than 70% are singletons. This sequence joins TRBV7-9 and TRBJ1-2; D unresolved. Sequencing was carried out using PBMCs. The receptor's source is a man aged 25 to 40 in good health and CMV-seronegative. The CDR3: CSSSPENYYGYTF. DNA for the CDR3: TGTTCCAGCAGCCCAGAAAATTACTATGGCTACACCTTC.